The TCR beta chain described here comes from a study of blood T cells in healthy people across ages. General study results and limits: Long-lived donors carried more naive CD4+ cells and greater diversity than aged donors. With unsorted PBMCs, a conclusive comparison of naive versus antigen-experienced cells was not possible.

Germline V gene sequence: CDR1 SGDLS, CDR2 YYNGEE. The CDR3 extends over 16 amino acids. Between the trimmed V and J ends, which lost 0 bases and 1 base, there was a span of 11 bases. A second about 7 to 11 cycle PCR used barcoded and J-beta primers. A single record per CDR3 protein comes from TCRdb applying MiXCR to the 5' RACE reads. The data contain around 1,500,000 distinct CDR3 sequences, around 39% of them singletons. Comment on this clonotype: What it binds is unknown.

Material: blood. This TCR came from a woman aged 18 to 35 in good health. This chain links TRBV9 with TRBJ2-1, with TRBD2 as a possible D gene (5 bases). The chain's CDR3 is CASSVDAGGSYNEQFF. DNA of the CDR3: TGTGCCAGCAGCGTAGACGCAGGAGGTTCCTACAATGAGCAGTTCTTC. The full variable domain, in which reference TRBV9 and TRBJ2-1 provide the parts outside the CDR3, is DSGVTQTPKHLITATGQRVTLRCSPRSGDLSVYWYQQSLDQGLQFLIQYYNGEERAKGNILERFSAQQFPDLHSELNLSSLELGDSALYFCASSVDAGGSYNEQFFGPGTRLTVL.